The 27 T cell receptor beta chains listed next were all sequenced from one sample in a study of a mutant IDH1 vaccine in newly diagnosed glioma. Time point defined: week 5, during vaccination. What each vaccine dose contained was 300 ug of mutant IDH1 20-mer peptide, accompanied by topical imiquimod. The table came from immunoSEQ multiplex PCR; TCRdb's copy has only in-frame clones and leaves some out. This sample has 45,000 to 65,000 clones; roughly 82% occur once, and the top ten carry 3% to 3.5%. Antigen specificity for these receptors is unknown. The material sequenced was PBMCs, taken from a glioma patient whose treatment included an IDH1 peptide vaccine. These receptors originate from a woman aged 18-30 years with glioma. Some clones in this sample may be carry-over from other donors' samples.

The genes are TRBV19 and TRBJ2-6; D ambiguous. The CDR3 has 15 amino acids. Germline V gene data show CDR1 as LNHDA and CDR2 as SQIVND (reference sequence). Trimming cost V 6 bases and J 4 bases, with 13 bases left between them. The CDR3 loop reads CASRGAGVGANVLTF. The CDR3 DNA follows: TGTGCCAGTAGAGGTGCTGGGGTAGGGGCCAACGTCCTGACTTTC.

This clone was seen a handful of times. This chain joins TRBV6-4 and TRBJ1-1; 9 bases are a match to TRBD1. Germline CDR1 MRHNA, CDR2 SNTAGT. Unmatched junction bases numbered 8, after V lost 4 bases and J lost 5 bases. There are 15 residues in the CDR3. The DNA for the CDR3 is TGTGCCAGCAGTGCCGACAGGGGGAGGCGTACTGAAGCTTTCTTT. This encodes CASSADRGRRTEAFF.

The chain employs TRBV5-6 and TRBJ2-2; D unclear. Germline-derived CDR1 and CDR2 are SGHDT and YYEEEE. The V end was cut by 0 bases, the J end by 1 base, with 4 bases between. The length of the CDR3 is 14 residues. The CDR3 spells CASSLVLNTGELFF. CDR3 coding DNA: TGTGCCAGCAGCTTGGTCTTGAACACCGGGGAGCTGTTTTTT.

This chain joins TRBV6-5 and TRBJ2-2, with D uncertain. V dropped 8 bases and J dropped 4 bases, with 14 bases sitting between them. The CDR3 has 14 residues. CDR1 MNHEY and CDR2 SVGAGI come from the germline V gene. The CDR3 is CASRLQAPTGELFF. CDR3 nucleotide sequence: TGTGCCAGCCGGCTCCAGGCGCCCACCGGGGAGCTGTTTTTT.

The V call is TRBV6-5, the J call TRBJ2-3; 8 positions match TRBD1. Germline CDR1 and CDR2: MNHEY and SVGAGI. Trimming took 5 bases from V and 14 from J; bases not matched to a gene: 9. The CDR3 runs 12 residues. CDR3 sequence (DNA): TGTGCCAGCAGTGCCGGGACAGGAGTTCTGTATTTT. Its translation: CASSAGTGVLYF.

The chain recombines TRBV19 with TRBJ2-7, with D tentatively TRBD1 (6 bases). The CDR3 consists of 15 residues. CDR1 and CDR2 (germline): LNHDA, SQIVND (reference sequence). The V end lost 7 bases, the J end lost 0 bases, and 16 bases lay between the germline ends. CDR3 DNA sequence: TGTGCCAGTACCAAAGGGACATTGAGCTCCTACGAGCAGTACTTC. This encodes CASTKGTLSSYEQYF. Looking up the rest from reference TRBV19 and TRBJ2-7 gives the full variable domain: DGGITQSPKYLFRKEGQNVTLSCEQNLNHDAMYWYRQDPGQGLRLIYYSQIVNDFQKGDIAEGYSVSREKKESFPLTVTSAQKNPTAFYLCASTKGTLSSYEQYFGPGTRLTVT.

V usage is TRBV4-1 and J usage is TRBJ1-5; a weak D match, TRBD1 (6 bases). The CDR3 covers 15 residues. Trimming cost V 4 bases and J 8 bases, with 18 bases left between them. Germline loops: CDR1 MGHRA, CDR2 YSYEKL. The chain's CDR3 is CASSLRQGSAEPQHF. The CDR3 coding sequence is TGCGCCAGCAGCCTCCGTCAGGGGTCAGCGGAGCCCCAGCATTTT.

V usage is TRBV11-2 and J usage is TRBJ2-1; possible D gene TRBD2, 5 bases. The germline gives CDR1 SGHAT, CDR2 FQNNGV. Trimming removed 0 bases at V and 4 bases at J, with 16 bases between. The length of the CDR3 is 17 residues. CDR3 sequence reads: CASSLDIDGAAYNEQFF. The DNA of the CDR3 is TGTGCCAGCAGCTTAGATATAGACGGAGCGGCTTACAATGAGCAGTTCTTC.

The count of this clone is one. The V call is TRBV9, the J call TRBJ2-7; tentatively, D is TRBD1 or TRBD2 (5 bases each). The CDR3 consists of 14 residues. The germline V gene encodes CDR1 SGDLS and CDR2 YYNGEE. Between the trimmed V and J ends, which lost 4 bases and 0 bases, there was a span of 11 bases. The CDR3 region has the DNA TGTGCCAGCAGCAGGGGACCTGGCTCCTACGAGCAGTACTTC. This encodes CASSRGPGSYEQYF.

In this sample, this clone turned up once. This chain uses TRBV5-1 with TRBJ2-1; 7 bases agree with TRBD1. The CDR3 length is 15 residues. Germline V lookup: CDR1 SGHRS, CDR2 YFSETQ. With 3 bases clipped from V and 4 bases from J, the junction kept 7 bases outside the gene matches. In DNA, the CDR3 is TGCGCCAGCAGCTGGACCGAGGGGGCTTACAATGAGCAGTTCTTC. The encoded protein is CASSWTEGAYNEQFF.

This chain uses TRBV7-9 with TRBJ2-7, with D possibly being TRBD2 (5 bases). V was cut by 3 bases and J by 1 base, with 10 bases left in between. The CDR3 covers 14 residues. Per the germline V gene, CDR1 is SEHNR and CDR2 is FQNEAQ (reference sequence). CDR3 DNA: TGTGCCAGCAGCTTCGGAGCGGTTTCCTACGAGCAGTACTTC. Translating gives CASSFGAVSYEQYF.

The V call is TRBV15, the J call TRBJ2-7; D unclear. The CDR3 spans 12 residues. The V end lost 5 bases, the J end lost 4 bases, and 9 bases lay between the germline ends. Per germline, CDR1 LNHNV and CDR2 YYDKDF (reference sequence). The CDR3 reads CATSSDWYEQYF. CDR3 DNA: TGTGCCACCAGCTCAGACTGGTACGAGCAGTACTTC.

The V gene is TRBV6-5, the J gene TRBJ1-2; 11 bases are a match to TRBD1. Per germline, CDR1 MNHEY and CDR2 SVGAGI. Unmatched junction bases numbered 5, after V lost 6 bases and J lost 8 bases. The length of the CDR3 is 13 residues. The CDR3 loop is CASRLGQGDGYTF. Written as DNA, the CDR3 is TGTGCCAGCAGGCTGGGACAGGGGGACGGCTACACCTTC.

This clone was detected once. The chain joins TRBV10-3 to TRBJ2-1, with 7 bases fitting TRBD1. This CDR3 is built from 16 residues. CDR1 is ENHRY and CDR2 is SYGVKD in the germline V gene. The trim removed 10 bases at V and 0 bases at J, leaving 12 bases unmatched. The DNA for the CDR3 is TGTGCCACCAGAGACCGACAGGGCAGCTCCTACAATGAGCAGTTCTTC. Translated: CATRDRQGSSYNEQFF.

CDR3 in amino acids: CATPELIRQYTEAFF. The DNA of the CDR3 is TGTGCCACCCCCGAACTCATTCGACAGTACACTGAAGCTTTCTTT. The genes are TRBV27 and TRBJ1-1; D may be TRBD1 (5 bases). Per germline, CDR1 MNHEY and CDR2 SMNVEV (reference sequence). The CDR3 totals 15 residues. V lost 10 bases and J 3 bases, leaving 21 bases between the germline ends.

J is TRBJ1-1 and V is TRBV18; D is unclear. The CDR3 consists of 18 residues. The V end was cut by 3 bases, the J end by 1 base, with 21 bases between. In germline, CDR1 is KGHSH, CDR2 LQKENI. DNA of the CDR3: TGTGCCAGCTCACCGCAAGCGGGTACGAGGTCGGGGAACACTGAAGCTTTCTTT. Translated: CASSPQAGTRSGNTEAFF.

The chain is built from TRBV5-4 and TRBJ1-1, with D possibly matching TRBD1 (5 bases). Deletions cut 4 bases from V and 2 bases from J, with 6 bases between. Germline V gene lookup returns CDR1 SGHNT and CDR2 YYREEE (reference sequence). The CDR3 length is 12 residues. CDR3 sequence: CASSRGNTEAFF. The CDR3, as DNA: TGTGCCAGCAGCCGGGGCAACACTGAAGCTTTCTTT.

The CDR3 nucleotides read TGTGCCAGCAGCTTGGTTCCGTACCAAGAGACCCAGTACTTC. Translated, it gives CASSLVPYQETQYF. The chain couples TRBV5-6 to TRBJ2-5; D gene unclear. The ends were cut back, 0 bases at V and 0 bases at J, with 6 bases in the middle. This CDR3 spans 14 amino acids. CDR1 is SGHDT, CDR2 YYEEEE, per germline.

The gene calls are TRBV6-5 and TRBJ1-5; D remains unclear. This CDR3 region has 13 residues. Germline V CDR1 and CDR2: MNHEY, SVGAGI. Trimming removed 0 bases from V and 3 bases from J, with 3 bases in between. This chain's CDR3 is CASSYSINQPQHF. CDR3 DNA: TGTGCCAGCAGTTACTCCATCAATCAGCCCCAGCATTTT.

The CDR3 coding sequence is TGTGCCACCAGCAGAGCCGCCGGGACACTTTCCTACAATGAGCAGTTCTTC. It encodes CATSRAAGTLSYNEQFF. The chain joins TRBV15 to TRBJ2-1; D possibly corresponds to TRBD1 (6 bases). V was clipped by 1 base and J by 1 base, with 14 bases between them. Germline V gene lookup returns CDR1 LNHNV and CDR2 YYDKDF (reference sequence). There are 17 residues in the CDR3.

The rearrangement joins TRBV7-2 to TRBJ1-2; the D gene is possibly TRBD1 (5 bases). The CDR3 length is 14 residues. Germline CDR1 is SGHTA and CDR2 is FQGNSA. The germline V and J ends were trimmed by 0 bases and 1 base, with 6 bases remaining between them. CDR3 sequence (DNA): TGTGCCAGCAGCTTAGCGGGGGTTAACTATGGCTACACCTTC. Amino acids: CASSLAGVNYGYTF.

The V call is TRBV6-5, the J call TRBJ2-1; D gene ambiguous. CDR1 is MNHEY and CDR2 is SVGAGI in the germline V gene. CDR3 size: 15 residues. The V and J ends lost 2 bases and 0 bases respectively, with 8 bases between them. The CDR3 here is CASSYGHFSYNEQFF. The CDR3 region has the DNA TGTGCCAGCAGTTACGGGCACTTCTCCTACAATGAGCAGTTCTTC.

The rearrangement links TRBV5-8 to TRBJ1-5, with D perhaps TRBD1 (5 bases). The CDR3 runs 11 residues. V was cut by 7 bases and J by 5 bases, with 7 bases left in between. Germline V gene data show CDR1 as SGHTS and CDR2 as YDEGEE. The CDR3 DNA reads as TGTGCCAGCGGGGGGTATCAGCCCCAGCATTTT. It translates to CASGGYQPQHF. Filled out from reference TRBV5-8 and TRBJ1-5, the complete variable domain reads EAGVTQSPTHLIKTRGQQATLRCSPISGHTSVYWYQQALGLGLQFLLWYDEGEERNRGNFPPRFSGRQFPNYSSELNVNALELEDSALYLCASGGYQPQHFGDGTRLSIL.

This clone occurred once. V and J are TRBV15 and TRBJ1-2; 9 positions agree with TRBD1. The CDR3 length is 17 residues. With V trimmed by 4 bases and J by 4 bases, 13 bases remained unmatched. CDR1 LNHNV and CDR2 YYDKDF come from the germline V gene (reference sequence). The CDR3 nucleotides are TGTGCCACCAGCAAGAACAGGGGGCTTGTGTCCCTCTATGGCTACACCTTC. It yields the protein CATSKNRGLVSLYGYTF. The variable domain in full, completed from reference TRBV15 and TRBJ1-2, reads DAMVIQNPRYQVTQFGKPVTLSCSQTLNHNVMYWYQQKSSQAPKLLFHYYDKDFNNEADTPDNFQSRRPNTSFCFLDIRSPGLGDTAMYLCATSKNRGLVSLYGYTFGSGTRLTVV.

This CDR3 reads CASSQGGGAGDTQYF. In nucleotides, the CDR3 is TGCGCCAGCAGCCAAGGTGGGGGGGCTGGAGATACGCAGTATTTT. The chain couples TRBV4-3 to TRBJ2-3, with D maybe TRBD2 (7 bases). Germline CDR1 reads LGHNA; CDR2 reads YSLEER. The CDR3 sequence is 15 residues long. Trimming cost V 1 base and J 5 bases, with 13 bases left between them.

V is TRBV19 and J is TRBJ2-1; D gene unclear. Trimming shortened V by 5 bases and J by 9 bases, and 11 bases separated the two germline ends. The CDR3 is made up of 12 amino acids. Looked up from germline, CDR1 is LNHDA and CDR2 is SQIVND (reference sequence). The CDR3, as DNA: TGTGCCAGTAGTGCCTCGTGGGGTGAGCAGTTCTTC. It specifies CASSASWGEQFF.

This clone was seen only a few times. This chain uses TRBV4-3 with TRBJ2-3; no clear D. The CDR3 covers 13 residues. Germline V gives CDR1 LGHNA, CDR2 YSLEER. Trimming took 3 bases from V and 4 from J, leaving 8 bases between them. CDR3 in amino acids: CASSHGLPDTQYF. The CDR3 region has the DNA TGCGCCAGCAGCCATGGGTTGCCAGATACGCAGTATTTT.